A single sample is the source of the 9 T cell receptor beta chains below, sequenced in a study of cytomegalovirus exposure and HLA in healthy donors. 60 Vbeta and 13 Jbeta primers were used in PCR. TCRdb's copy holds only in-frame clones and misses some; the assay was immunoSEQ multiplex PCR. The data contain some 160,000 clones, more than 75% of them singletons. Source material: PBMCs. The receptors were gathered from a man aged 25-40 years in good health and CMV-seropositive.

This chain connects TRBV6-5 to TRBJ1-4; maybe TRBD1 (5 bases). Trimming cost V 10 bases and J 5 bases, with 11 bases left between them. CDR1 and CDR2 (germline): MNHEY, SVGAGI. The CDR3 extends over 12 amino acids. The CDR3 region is CATGRGNEKLFF. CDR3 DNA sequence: TGTGCCACCGGCCGGGGGAATGAAAAACTGTTTTTT.

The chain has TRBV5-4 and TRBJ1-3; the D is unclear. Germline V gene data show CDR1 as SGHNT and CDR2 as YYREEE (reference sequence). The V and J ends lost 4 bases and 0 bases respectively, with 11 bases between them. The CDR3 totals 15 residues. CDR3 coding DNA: TGTGCCAGCAGCGTCGACAAGAGCTCTGGAAACACCATATATTTT. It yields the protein CASSVDKSSGNTIYF.

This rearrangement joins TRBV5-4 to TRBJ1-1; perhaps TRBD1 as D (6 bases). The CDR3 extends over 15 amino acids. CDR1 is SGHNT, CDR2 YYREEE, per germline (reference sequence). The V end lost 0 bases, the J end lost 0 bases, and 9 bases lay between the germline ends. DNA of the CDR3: TGTGCCAGCAGCTTGGGTGACAGGTTGAACACTGAAGCTTTCTTT. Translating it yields CASSLGDRLNTEAFF.

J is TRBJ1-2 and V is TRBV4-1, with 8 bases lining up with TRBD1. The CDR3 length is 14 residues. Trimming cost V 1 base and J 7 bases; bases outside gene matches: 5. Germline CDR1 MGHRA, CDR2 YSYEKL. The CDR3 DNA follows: TGCGCCAGCAGCCAAGGCAGGGGGCCGATTGGCTACACCTTC. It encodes CASSQGRGPIGYTF.

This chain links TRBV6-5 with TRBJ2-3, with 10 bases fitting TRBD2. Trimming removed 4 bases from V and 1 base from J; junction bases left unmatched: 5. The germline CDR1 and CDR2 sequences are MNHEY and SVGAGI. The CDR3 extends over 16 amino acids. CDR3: CASSSGLAVRTDTQYF. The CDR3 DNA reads TGTGCCAGCAGTTCTGGACTAGCGGTTCGCACAGATACGCAGTATTTT.

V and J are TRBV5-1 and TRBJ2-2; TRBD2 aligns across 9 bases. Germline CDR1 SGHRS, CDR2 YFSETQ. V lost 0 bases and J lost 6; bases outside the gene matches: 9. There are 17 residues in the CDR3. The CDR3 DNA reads TGCGCCAGCAGCTTGGCCGTGACTAGCGGAACGGCCGGGGAGCTGTTTTTT. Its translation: CASSLAVTSGTAGELFF.

CDR3 sequence (DNA): TGTGCCAGCAGCCTTGGCTCAGGGGAGAAACTGTTTTTT. Protein product: CASSLGSGEKLFF. V and J are TRBV7-8 and TRBJ1-4; tentatively, D is TRBD1 (6 bases). Trimming took off 5 bases at V and 11 bases at J, with 15 bases between the two ends. The CDR3 has 13 amino acids. Germline loops: CDR1 SGHVS, CDR2 FQNEAQ.

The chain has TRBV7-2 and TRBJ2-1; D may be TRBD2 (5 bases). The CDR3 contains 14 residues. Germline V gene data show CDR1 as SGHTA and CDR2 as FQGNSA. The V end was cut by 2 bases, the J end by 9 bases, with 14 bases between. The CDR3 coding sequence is TGTGCCAGCAGCTTACCGGGAAGGGTGGGTGAGCAGTTCTTC. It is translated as CASSLPGRVGEQFF.

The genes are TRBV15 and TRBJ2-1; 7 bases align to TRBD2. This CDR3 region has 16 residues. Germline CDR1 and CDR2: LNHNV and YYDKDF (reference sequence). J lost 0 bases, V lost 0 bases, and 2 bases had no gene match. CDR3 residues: CATSRDGGSSYNEQFF. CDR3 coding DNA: TGTGCCACCAGCAGAGACGGCGGGAGCTCCTACAATGAGCAGTTCTTC.